Below, 26 T cell receptor beta chains from the same sample are listed, as sequenced in a study of beta chain features in type 1 diabetes (dated by TCRdb to 2016 to 2019). The method behind the library was the immunoSEQ multiplex PCR assay. The entire isolated RNA was reverse transcribed using the High Capacity cDNA Reverse Transcription Kit, and thus expressed TCRB transcripts were sequenced. TCRdb limited this immuneACCESS table to in-frame rearrangements with V and J called. A share of clones is missing; checked studies link under half to unresolved V genes, and the rest is unexplained. This sample gives about 320,000 clones in total; less than 15% of them show up just once. Over 5% of the sample comes from the top ten. Sequencing was carried out using central memory CD4+ T cells from blood. The receptor set was obtained from a man aged 25 to 40 in good health.

This clone was seen more than once but under ten times. The chain employs TRBV29-1 and TRBJ1-1; 7 nucleotides line up with TRBD1. Trimming at V came to 7 bases and at J to 8 bases, leaving 4 bases not matched to a gene. Germline V gives CDR1 SQVTM, CDR2 ANQGSEA. The CDR3 consists of 10 residues. CDR3 residues: CSGGGSEAFF. CDR3 nucleotides: TGCAGCGGAGGGGGCAGCGAAGCTTTCTTT.

The table lists this clone with many counts. The V and J genes are TRBV27 and TRBJ1-5; 7 nucleotides agree with TRBD1. The CDR3 length is 12 residues. V was pared by 8 bases and J by 4 bases, with 2 bases of the junction left unmatched. Germline V gene sequence: CDR1 MNHEY, CDR2 SMNVEV (reference sequence). The CDR3 bases are TGTGCCAGCGGGACAGAGAATCAGCCCCAGCATTTT. Translation: CASGTENQPQHF.

This clone was counted at least ten times. This sequence joins TRBV14 and TRBJ2-1; 8 bases line up with TRBD2. The CDR3 spans 16 residues. V shed 2 bases and J 0 bases; nucleotides not matched to a gene: 3. Per the germline V gene, CDR1 is SGHDN and CDR2 is FVKESK. The CDR3 sequence is CASSQLSGSSYNEQFF. The CDR3 DNA reads as TGTGCCAGCAGCCAATTGAGCGGGAGCTCCTACAATGAGCAGTTCTTC.

The gene calls are TRBV5-1 and TRBJ2-3; 14 positions agree with TRBD2. Germline-derived CDR1 and CDR2 are SGHRS and YFSETQ. The ends lost 4 bases at V and 4 bases at J; junction bases unmatched: 2. The CDR3 sequence is 15 residues long. Here the CDR3 DNA reads TGCGCCAGCAGCATGACTAGCGGGGGGGCAGATACGCAGTATTTT. Protein: CASSMTSGGADTQYF.

This clone was observed at least ten times. The rearrangement uses TRBV10-3 and TRBJ2-1; 7 bases map to TRBD2. CDR3 size: 14 residues. V shed 5 bases, J shed 5 bases, and the junction held 6 bases outside the gene matches. The germline V gene has CDR1 ENHRY and CDR2 SYGVKD. In DNA form, the CDR3 reads TGTGCCATCAGTTACAGGACTAGTAACAATGAGCAGTTCTTC. It yields the protein CAISYRTSNNEQFF.

As for this clone: This sample includes further DNA sequences coding for the same CDR3. The rearrangement uses TRBV18 and TRBJ1-2; tentative D call: TRBD1 (5 bases). This CDR3 spans 14 amino acids. The V gene lost 2 bases and the J gene lost 2 bases, with 9 bases spanning the gap. Germline CDR1 reads KGHSH; CDR2 reads LQKENI. The CDR3: CASSPSRENYGYTF. In DNA form, the CDR3 reads TGTGCCAGCTCACCATCCAGGGAAAACTATGGCTACACCTTC.

This clone was seen only a few times. CDR3 in amino acids: CATSRDWASGGRFSYNEQFF. The CDR3 DNA sequence: TGTGCCACCAGCAGAGATTGGGCTAGCGGGGGCCGTTTCTCCTACAATGAGCAGTTCTTC. The V gene is TRBV15, the J gene TRBJ2-1; TRBD2 agrees at 10 bases. Unmatched junction bases numbered 11, after V lost 0 bases and J lost 0 bases. Germline CDR1 LNHNV, CDR2 YYDKDF (reference sequence). The CDR3 contains 20 residues. Full variable domain (outside the CDR3, taken from reference TRBV15 and TRBJ2-1): DAMVIQNPRYQVTQFGKPVTLSCSQTLNHNVMYWYQQKSSQAPKLLFHYYDKDFNNEADTPDNFQSRRPNTSFCFLDIRSPGLGDTAMYLCATSRDWASGGRFSYNEQFFGPGTRLTVL.

J is TRBJ2-3 and V is TRBV5-5, with D unresolved. The CDR3 is 13 amino acids. Germline CDR1 SGHKS, CDR2 YYEKEE (reference sequence). V shed 4 bases and J shed 5 bases, with 11 bases lying between them. The CDR3 sequence: CASSQPLGDTQYF. CDR3 sequence (DNA): TGTGCCAGCAGCCAGCCTCTCGGAGATACGCAGTATTTT.

The chain carries TRBV5-5 and TRBJ2-2; 7 nucleotides line up with TRBD1. Germline V gives CDR1 SGHKS, CDR2 YYEKEE (reference sequence). The CDR3 totals 15 residues. The V and J ends lost 6 bases and 0 bases, in that order; junction bases with no gene match: 5. The CDR3 DNA is TGTGCCAGCACCCGGACAGGAACGAACACCGGGGAGCTGTTTTTT. This sequence encodes CASTRTGTNTGELFF. Supplemented by reference TRBV5-5 and TRBJ2-2, the full variable domain reads DAGVTQSPTHLIKTRGQQVTLRCSPISGHKSVSWYQQVLGQGPQFIFQYYEKEERGRGNFPDRFSARQFPNYSSELNVNALLLGDSALYLCASTRTGTNTGELFFGEGSRLTVL.

This sequence joins TRBV15 and TRBJ2-2; D is possibly TRBD1 (6 bases). Between the trimmed V and J ends, which lost 11 bases and 0 bases, there was a span of 19 bases. The CDR3 contains 16 residues. Looked up from germline, CDR1 is LNHNV and CDR2 is YYDKDF (reference sequence). CDR3 in DNA: TGTGCCTCTCAGGGCCGGGACAAATCGAACACCGGGGAGCTGTTTTTT. This gives the protein CASQGRDKSNTGELFF.

The V call is TRBV5-4, the J call TRBJ2-1; D perhaps matches TRBD2 (5 bases). The CDR3 is 17 residues long. Germline-derived CDR1 and CDR2 are SGHNT and YYREEE (reference sequence). With 4 bases removed from V and 6 bases from J, the gap between germline ends came to 23 bases. The CDR3 sequence is CASSQGALAPRSNEQFF. The CDR3 DNA reads TGTGCCAGCAGCCAAGGAGCGTTAGCGCCGAGAAGCAATGAGCAGTTCTTC.

This clone was observed a single time. V and J are TRBV6-5 and TRBJ2-3; unclear D gene. Germline V gene sequence: CDR1 MNHEY, CDR2 SVGAGI. This CDR3 spans 12 amino acids. Trimming shortened V by 5 bases and J by 8 bases, and 11 bases separated the two germline ends. The CDR3 nucleotides are TGTGCCAGCAGTGACCATCTCCGTACGCAGTATTTT. Its protein product is CASSDHLRTQYF.

This clone was counted only a few times. CDR3 loop: CSVEGGNEQFF. Written as DNA, the CDR3 is TGCAGCGTTGAAGGGGGGAATGAGCAGTTCTTC. The chain is built from TRBV29-1 and TRBJ2-1; either TRBD1 or TRBD2 may fit D (5 bases each). V lost 1 base, J lost 7 bases, and 5 bases lay in between. The germline CDR1 and CDR2 sequences are SQVTM and ANQGSEA. This CDR3 region has 11 residues.

This clone was counted a few times. The chain uses TRBV7-3 and TRBJ2-3; D remains ambiguous. The CDR3 covers 13 residues. Germline V gene lookup returns CDR1 SGHTA and CDR2 FQGTGA. V shed 1 base and J shed 6 bases, with 8 bases lying between them. CDR3 protein: CASSLMSADTQYF. The CDR3 DNA reads as TGTGCCAGCAGCTTAATGTCAGCGGATACGCAGTATTTT.

This rearrangement joins TRBV30 to TRBJ1-5; 10 bases map to TRBD1. The CDR3 spans 15 residues. J lost 3 bases, V lost 2 bases, and 4 bases had no gene match. Germline loops: CDR1 GTSNPN, CDR2 SVGIG (reference sequence). CDR3 DNA: TGTGCCTGGAGTCAGGGACAGGGGAACAATCAGCCCCAGCATTTT. It is translated as CAWSQGQGNNQPQHF.

The chain couples TRBV5-4 to TRBJ2-5, with D hard to call. Deletions cut 0 bases from V and 1 base from J, with 7 bases between. The CDR3 is made up of 14 amino acids. CDR1 is SGHNT, CDR2 YYREEE, per germline (reference sequence). The CDR3 reads CASSLGALQETQYF. Here the CDR3 DNA reads TGTGCCAGCAGCTTGGGGGCCCTCCAAGAGACCCAGTACTTC.

This clone occurred many times. The rearrangement joins TRBV5-4 to TRBJ2-3, with unresolved D. The CDR3 runs to 17 residues. V was pared by 2 bases and J by 4 bases, with 20 bases between. Germline V gives CDR1 SGHNT, CDR2 YYREEE (reference sequence). The CDR3 sequence: CASSLSVFGDNSDTQYF. The CDR3 nucleotides are TGTGCCAGCAGCTTATCGGTTTTTGGTGACAATTCAGATACGCAGTATTTT. Looking up the rest from reference TRBV5-4 and TRBJ2-3 gives the full variable domain: ETGVTQSPTHLIKTRGQQVTLRCSSQSGHNTVSWYQQALGQGPQFIFQYYREEENGRGNFPPRFSGLQFPNYSSELNVNALELDDSALYLCASSLSVFGDNSDTQYFGPGTRLTVL.

This clone was seen a few times. The chain employs TRBV5-6 and TRBJ2-4, with 7 bases identical to TRBD1. Per germline, CDR1 SGHDT and CDR2 YYEEEE. The length of the CDR3 is 16 residues. Trimming removed 4 bases from V and 0 bases from J; junction bases left unmatched: 7. CDR3 DNA sequence: TGTGCCAGCAGCGGGAAGGGGGCCCTAGCCAAAAACATTCAGTACTTC. Encoded protein: CASSGKGALAKNIQYF.

This clone was seen more than once but under ten times. The CDR3 here is CASSFSLRQRANYGYTF. As DNA, the CDR3 is TGTGCCAGCAGCTTTAGCCTAAGACAGAGAGCTAACTATGGCTACACCTTC. V usage is TRBV5-6 and J usage is TRBJ1-2; TRBD1 is a possible D gene (5 bases). CDR1 is SGHDT, CDR2 YYEEEE, per germline. CDR3 length equals 17 residues. The germline V and J ends were trimmed by 2 bases and 0 bases, with 17 bases remaining between them.

In its sample, this clone was seen a few times. The CDR3 DNA follows: TGTGCCAGCTCACCACCGTCGACGATCCAAGAGACCCAGTACTTC. Protein product: CASSPPSTIQETQYF. J is TRBJ2-5 and V is TRBV18; D not resolved. V was shortened by 0 bases and J by 1 base, with 9 bases between the two germline ends. CDR3 length: 15 amino acids. CDR1 and CDR2 (germline): KGHSH, LQKENI.

This clone was picked up a small number of times. The chain couples TRBV6-6 to TRBJ2-2; tentative D call: TRBD2 (5 bases). V lost 6 bases and J 7 bases, leaving 15 bases between the germline ends. Germline CDR1 is MNHNY and CDR2 is SVGAGI (reference sequence). The CDR3 has 14 residues. The CDR3 DNA is TGTGCCAGCAGCCCCGCGCACGAGGGCGGGGAGCTGTTTTTT. Protein: CASSPAHEGGELFF.

This rearrangement joins TRBV5-8 to TRBJ2-3; the D gene could be TRBD1 or TRBD2 (5 bases each). Germline V gives CDR1 SGHTS, CDR2 YDEGEE. The CDR3 spans 15 residues. V lost 6 bases, J lost 0 bases, and 14 bases lay in between. The CDR3 nucleotides are TGTGCCAGCAACGGGGCCAGGTTTAGCACAGATACGCAGTATTTT. It encodes CASNGARFSTDTQYF.

This clone was observed a handful of times. The rearrangement uses TRBV10-2 and TRBJ2-7, with TRBD1 identical over 7 bases. V lost 6 bases to trimming and J lost 2 bases; unmatched junction nucleotides: 4. This CDR3 is 13 amino acids long. Germline V gene sequence: CDR1 WSHSY, CDR2 SAAADI. The DNA of the CDR3 is TGCGCCAGCAGCAGGGGGTCCCCCTACGAGCAGTACTTC. Protein: CASSRGSPYEQYF.

This sequence joins TRBV9 and TRBJ2-7; D might be TRBD1 (6 bases). Germline CDR1 SGDLS, CDR2 YYNGEE. Trimming took off 0 bases at V and 2 bases at J, with 18 bases between the two ends. This CDR3 is 17 amino acids long. The CDR3 DNA sequence: TGTGCCAGCAGCGTAGACCCACTGGGACACCTAACCTACGAGCAGTACTTC. Translation: CASSVDPLGHLTYEQYF.

In this sample, this clone turned up many times. This chain links TRBV5-8 with TRBJ2-5; D is perhaps TRBD1 (6 bases). Germline V lookup: CDR1 SGHTS, CDR2 YDEGEE. The CDR3 length is 14 residues. The ends were cut back, 4 bases at V and 2 bases at J, with 12 bases in the middle. CDR3 region: CASSEDSGQETQYF. CDR3 nucleotides: TGTGCCAGCAGCGAGGACAGCGGTCAAGAGACCCAGTACTTC.

The chain uses TRBV12-5 and TRBJ2-5; TRBD1 agrees at 8 bases. Trimming took 5 bases from V and 4 from J; bases not matched to a gene: 6. CDR3 length equals 14 residues. Germline V gene sequence: CDR1 LGHNT, CDR2 FRNRAP. For the CDR3, the DNA is TGTGCTAGTGGTCAAGGACAGGGCAGAGAGACCCAGTACTTC. Amino acids: CASGQGQGRETQYF.